This T cell receptor (beta chain) was identified during a study of spatial heterogeneity in lung cancer. Overall study results and limits: Relative to follow-up, resection was when ubiquitous expanded tumor TCRs appeared more in blood.

This clonotype was counted a few times. Antigen specificity is unknown. Time point described: sample taken at primary tumor resection. The sequenced material consisted of unsorted whole RNA from tumor, nontumor lung or frozen PBMC. TCR cDNA molecules each carried a unique molecular identifier. Each CDR3 protein is one row after TCRdb ran MiXCR on the 5' RACE reads. Of about 82,000 distinct CDR3 sequences in the sample, roughly 12% were seen once. The origin of this receptor is a male donor with early-stage non-small cell lung cancer. Sequenced material: PBMCs, taken at surgery.

The CDR3 here is CASSLSGGETQYF. CDR3 DNA sequence: TGTGCCAGCAGCTTATCAGGGGGCGAGACCCAGTACTTC. V and J are TRBV7-2 and TRBJ2-5, with 8 positions matching TRBD1. The J segment lost 5 bases and the V segment lost 2 bases, leaving 1 base of the junction unmatched. Per the germline V gene, CDR1 is SGHTA and CDR2 is FQGNSA. The CDR3 spans 13 residues.